A selection of T cell receptor beta chains follows, all from one sample in a study of blood T cell repertoires in COVID-19. The data were produced by immunoSEQ multiplex PCR, yet TCRdb's version contains in-frame clones alone and is incomplete. Of almost 200,000 clones listed, more than 70% are singletons. Material for sequencing was PBMCs or T cells enriched from blood (not recorded which). The receptor source for this set is a woman aged 18-35 years who had recovered from COVID-19. Both conserved end residues are part of each CDR3. Each record gives: CDR3 protein, CDR3 DNA, J gene, D gene, clone size, V gene. The D gene is left open where the match is weak. Size is omitted from some rows. Given values are once, few, many or a class for expanded clones.

CDR3aa: CASSNSGQGWADTQYF; CDR3nt: TGTGCCAGTAGTAACTCGGGACAGGGTTGGGCAGATACGCAGTATTTT; j_gene: TRBJ2-3; d_gene: TRBD1; abundance: NA; v_gene: TRBV19
CDR3aa: CASSLFAKLTDTQYF; CDR3nt: TGTGCCAGCAGTTTATTCGCCAAACTAACAGATACGCAGTATTTT; j_gene: TRBJ2-3; d_gene: NA; abundance: NA; v_gene: TRBV28
CDR3aa: CASSLGTGNGNTIYF; CDR3nt: TGCGCCAGCAGCTTGGGGACAGGGAATGGAAACACCATATATTTT; j_gene: TRBJ1-3; d_gene: TRBD1; abundance: few; v_gene: TRBV5-1
CDR3aa: CASSFREGRETQYF; CDR3nt: TGTGCCAGCAGTTTCAGGGAGGGGAGGGAGACCCAGTACTTC; j_gene: TRBJ2-5; d_gene: TRBD2; abundance: NA; v_gene: TRBV27
CDR3aa: CATSRDPVTDTQYF; CDR3nt: TGTGCCACCAGCAGAGATCCTGTCACAGATACGCAGTATTTT; j_gene: TRBJ2-3; d_gene: NA; abundance: NA; v_gene: TRBV15
CDR3aa: CASRGQGRNQPQHF; CDR3nt: TGTGCCAGCAGGGGACAGGGGCGCAATCAGCCCCAGCATTTT; j_gene: TRBJ1-5; d_gene: TRBD1; abundance: NA; v_gene: TRBV6-5
CDR3aa: CASGPRAGGNTIYF; CDR3nt: TGTGCCAGCGGGCCCAGGGCGGGAGGAAACACCATATATTTT; j_gene: TRBJ1-3; d_gene: NA; abundance: NA; v_gene: TRBV6-5
CDR3aa: CASSVDSYNSPLHF; CDR3nt: TGCGCCAGCAGTGTAGACTCCTATAATTCACCCCTCCACTTT; j_gene: TRBJ1-6; d_gene: NA; abundance: NA; v_gene: TRBV5-1
CDR3aa: CASSNGAGNTGELFF; CDR3nt: TGTGCCAGCAGCAATGGGGCAGGGAACACCGGGGAGCTGTTTTTT; j_gene: TRBJ2-2; d_gene: NA; abundance: NA; v_gene: TRBV9
CDR3aa: CASSFTRTGTAGGYTF; CDR3nt: TGTGCCAGCAGTTTTACCCGGACAGGGACAGCGGGGGGCTACACCTTC; j_gene: TRBJ1-2; d_gene: TRBD1; abundance: NA; v_gene: TRBV6-5
CDR3aa: CASSLTGPKYGYTF; CDR3nt: TGCGCCAGCAGCTTGACAGGGCCGAAGTATGGCTACACCTTC; j_gene: TRBJ1-2; d_gene: NA; abundance: NA; v_gene: TRBV5-1
CDR3aa: CASSLVGAKTEAFF; CDR3nt: TGCGCCAGCAGCTTGGTGGGGGCGAAGACTGAAGCTTTCTTT; j_gene: TRBJ1-1; d_gene: NA; abundance: NA; v_gene: TRBV5-1
CDR3aa: CASRVRDREYGYTF; CDR3nt: TGTGCCAGCAGGGTACGGGACAGGGAATATGGCTACACCTTC; j_gene: TRBJ1-2; d_gene: TRBD1; abundance: once; v_gene: TRBV6-5
CDR3aa: CASRGQGSINSPLHF; CDR3nt: TGCGCCAGCAGGGGACAGGGATCGATCAATTCACCCCTCCACTTT; j_gene: TRBJ1-6; d_gene: TRBD1; abundance: NA; v_gene: TRBV4-1
CDR3aa: CASSPSRDTGWGYTF; CDR3nt: TGTGCCAGCTCACCGTCAAGAGACACAGGCTGGGGCTACACCTTC; j_gene: TRBJ1-2; d_gene: NA; abundance: NA; v_gene: TRBV18